This TCR beta chain was sequenced for a study of T-cell memory formation after mild COVID-19. General study findings and limits: Among contracting clones, CD4+ were mainly CM/EM and CD8+ enriched in EMRA. Later expanders leaned toward CD4+, whereas clones contracting from day 15 to 85 were balanced CD4/CD8. Cross-reactive memory appears to have joined, as suggested by some responding clones showing up in pre-infection memory.

TCRdb analysed the 5' RACE reads with MiXCR anew, one entry per CDR3 protein. Here the sample spans around 310,000 distinct CDR3 sequences, 15% to 20% being singletons. V lost 0 bases and J 6 bases, leaving 6 bases between the germline ends. Germline V gives CDR1 SEHNR, CDR2 FQNEAQ (reference sequence). This CDR3 region has 12 residues. This clonotype was detected a few times. Its antigen is unidentified. The specimen was PBMCs or a T cell subset sorted from them (not recorded which). The TCR was taken from a young man who had mild COVID-19 (a few samples of this study predate the infection). Cell type and time point are not known. The chain couples TRBV7-9 to TRBJ2-7, with a weak D call TRBD1 (6 bases). CDR3 region: CASSLARGEQYV. The CDR3 DNA sequence: TGTGCCAGCAGCTTAGCCAGGGGCGAGCAGTACGTC.